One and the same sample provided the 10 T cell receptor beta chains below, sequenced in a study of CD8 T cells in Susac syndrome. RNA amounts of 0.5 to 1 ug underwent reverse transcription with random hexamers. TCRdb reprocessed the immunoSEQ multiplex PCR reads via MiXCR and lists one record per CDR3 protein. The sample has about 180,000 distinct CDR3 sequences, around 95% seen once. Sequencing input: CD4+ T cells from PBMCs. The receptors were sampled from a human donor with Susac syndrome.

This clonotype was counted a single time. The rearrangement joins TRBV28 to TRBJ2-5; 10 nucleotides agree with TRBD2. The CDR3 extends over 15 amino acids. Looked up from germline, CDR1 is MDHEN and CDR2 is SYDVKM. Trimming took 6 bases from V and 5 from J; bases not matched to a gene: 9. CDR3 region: CASSPGLAPLETQYF. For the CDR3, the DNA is TGTGCCAGCAGCCCGGGACTAGCGCCTCTGGAGACCCAGTACTTC.

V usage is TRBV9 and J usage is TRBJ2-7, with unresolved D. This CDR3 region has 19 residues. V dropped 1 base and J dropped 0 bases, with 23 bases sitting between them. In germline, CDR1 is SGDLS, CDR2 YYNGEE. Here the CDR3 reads CASSVISPLVKAASYEQYV. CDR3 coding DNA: TGTGCCAGCAGCGTAATTAGCCCCTTGGTGAAGGCTGCCTCCTACGAGCAGTACGTC.

CDR3 in amino acids: CASSPTTGTNPKPIKGTEAFF. The DNA of the CDR3 is TGTGCCAGCAGCCCTACCACCGGGACAAACCCCAAACCTATTAAGGGCACTGAAGCTTTCTTT. V and J are TRBV3-1 and TRBJ1-1; D is possibly TRBD1 (6 bases). Between the trimmed V and J ends, which lost 4 bases and 4 bases, there was a span of 34 bases. This CDR3 contains 21 residues. Germline V gives CDR1 LGHDT, CDR2 YNNKEL (reference sequence).

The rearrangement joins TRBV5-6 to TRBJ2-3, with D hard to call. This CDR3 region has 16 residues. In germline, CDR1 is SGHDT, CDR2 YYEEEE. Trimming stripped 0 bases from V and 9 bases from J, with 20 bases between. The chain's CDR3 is CASSLVVRPSLDTQYF. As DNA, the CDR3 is TGTGCCAGCAGCTTGGTGGTACGTCCGAGTCTAGACACGCAGTATTTT.

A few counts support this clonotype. The DNA of the CDR3 is TGTGCCAGCTCACCAGACCGGGAGACCCAGTACTTC. It translates to CASSPDRETQYF. The chain has TRBV18 and TRBJ2-5; the D is unclear. CDR3 length: 12 amino acids. Trimming removed 2 bases from V and 5 bases from J, with 6 bases in between. Germline CDR1 reads KGHSH; CDR2 reads LQKENI.

The chain's CDR3 is CASSRLTGATEAFF. The CDR3 DNA follows: TGTGCCAGCAGCCGGTTAACAGGGGCCACTGAAGCTTTCTTT. V is TRBV12-3 or TRBV12-4 and J is TRBJ1-1; 7 nucleotides match TRBD1. The CDR3 runs 14 residues. The V and J ends lost 6 bases and 4 bases, in that order; junction bases with no gene match: 8.

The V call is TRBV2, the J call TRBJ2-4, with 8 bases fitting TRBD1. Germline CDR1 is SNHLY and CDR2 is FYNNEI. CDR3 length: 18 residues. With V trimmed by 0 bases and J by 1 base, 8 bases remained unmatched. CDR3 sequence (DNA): TGTGCCAGCAGTGAAGCGGTGACAGGGGCTGTTGCCAAAAACATTCAGTACTTC. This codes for CASSEAVTGAVAKNIQYF.

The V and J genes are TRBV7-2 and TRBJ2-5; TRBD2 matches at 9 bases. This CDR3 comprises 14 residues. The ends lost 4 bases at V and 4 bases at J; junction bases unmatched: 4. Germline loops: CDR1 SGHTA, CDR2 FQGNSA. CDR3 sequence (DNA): TGTGCCAGCAGCTCGGGACTAGCAGGAGAGACCCAGTACTTC. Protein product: CASSSGLAGETQYF.

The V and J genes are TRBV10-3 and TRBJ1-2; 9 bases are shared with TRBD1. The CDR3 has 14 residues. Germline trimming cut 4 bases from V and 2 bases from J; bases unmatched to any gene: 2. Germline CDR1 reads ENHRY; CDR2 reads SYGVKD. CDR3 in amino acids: CAISGGQGNYGYTF. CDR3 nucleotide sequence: TGTGCCATCAGTGGAGGACAGGGGAACTATGGCTACACCTTC.

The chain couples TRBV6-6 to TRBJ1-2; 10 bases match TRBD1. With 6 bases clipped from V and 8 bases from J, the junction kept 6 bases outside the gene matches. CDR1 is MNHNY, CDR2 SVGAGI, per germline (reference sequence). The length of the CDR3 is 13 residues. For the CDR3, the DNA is TGTGCCAGCAGCACAGACAGGGGGCGCGGCTACACCTTC. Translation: CASSTDRGRGYTF.